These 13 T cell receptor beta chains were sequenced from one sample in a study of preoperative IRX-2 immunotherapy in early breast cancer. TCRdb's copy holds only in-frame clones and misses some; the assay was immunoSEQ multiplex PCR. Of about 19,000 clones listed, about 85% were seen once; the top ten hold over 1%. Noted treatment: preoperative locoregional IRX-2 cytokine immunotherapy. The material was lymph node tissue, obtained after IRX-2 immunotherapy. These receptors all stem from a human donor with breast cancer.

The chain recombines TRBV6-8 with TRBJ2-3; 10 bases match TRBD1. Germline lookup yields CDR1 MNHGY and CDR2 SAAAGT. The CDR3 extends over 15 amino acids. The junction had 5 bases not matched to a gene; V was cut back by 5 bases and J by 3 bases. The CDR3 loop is CASSQTGGETDTQYF. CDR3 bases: TGTGCCAGCAGTCAGACAGGGGGCGAAACAGATACGCAGTATTTT.

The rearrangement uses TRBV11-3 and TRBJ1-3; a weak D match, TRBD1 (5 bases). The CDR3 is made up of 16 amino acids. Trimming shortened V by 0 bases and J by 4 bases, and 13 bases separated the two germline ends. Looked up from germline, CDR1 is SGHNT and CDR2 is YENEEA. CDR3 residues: CASSLDGARSGNTIYF. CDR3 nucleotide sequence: TGTGCCAGCAGCTTAGACGGGGCCCGGTCGGGAAACACCATATATTTT.

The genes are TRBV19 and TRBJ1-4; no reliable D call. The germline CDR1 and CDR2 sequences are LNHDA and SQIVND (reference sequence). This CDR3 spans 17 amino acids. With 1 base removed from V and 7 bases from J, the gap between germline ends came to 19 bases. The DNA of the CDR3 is TGTGCCAGTAGTATAGGAACTGGGCCGACCGCGAGTGAAAAACTGTTTTTT. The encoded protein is CASSIGTGPTASEKLFF.

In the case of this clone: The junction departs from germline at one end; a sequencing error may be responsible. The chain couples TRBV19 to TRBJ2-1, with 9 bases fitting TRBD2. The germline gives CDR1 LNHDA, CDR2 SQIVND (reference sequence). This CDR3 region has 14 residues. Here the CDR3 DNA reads TGTGCCAGTAGTCTCGGACGAGGCGGGAGGGAGCGGTTCTTC. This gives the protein CASSLGRGGRERFF.

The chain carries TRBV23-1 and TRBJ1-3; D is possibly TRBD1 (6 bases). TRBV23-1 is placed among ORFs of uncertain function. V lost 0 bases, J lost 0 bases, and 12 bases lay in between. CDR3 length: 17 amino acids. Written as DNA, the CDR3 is TGCGCCAGCAGTCAATCGCACCGGGACACCTCTGGAAACACCATATATTTT. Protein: CASSQSHRDTSGNTIYF.

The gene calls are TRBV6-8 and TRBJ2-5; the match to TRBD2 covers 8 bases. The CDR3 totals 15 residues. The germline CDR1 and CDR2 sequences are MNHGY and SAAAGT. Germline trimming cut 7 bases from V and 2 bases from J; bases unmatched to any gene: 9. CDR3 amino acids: CASMNGRDYQETQYF. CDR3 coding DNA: TGTGCCAGCATGAACGGGAGGGACTATCAAGAGACCCAGTACTTC.

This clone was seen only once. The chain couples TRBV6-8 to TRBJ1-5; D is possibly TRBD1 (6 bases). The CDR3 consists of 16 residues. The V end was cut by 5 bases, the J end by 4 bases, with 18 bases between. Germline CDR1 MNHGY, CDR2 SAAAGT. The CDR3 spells CASSETRQAINQPQHF. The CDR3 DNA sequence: TGTGCCAGCAGTGAGACCAGACAGGCGATTAATCAGCCCCAGCATTTT.

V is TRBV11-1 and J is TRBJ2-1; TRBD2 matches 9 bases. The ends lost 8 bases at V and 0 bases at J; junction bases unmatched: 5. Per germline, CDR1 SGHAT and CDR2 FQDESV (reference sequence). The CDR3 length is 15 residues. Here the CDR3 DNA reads TGTGCCAGCGGAGGACTAGCGAGCTCCTACAATGAGCAGTTCTTC. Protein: CASGGLASSYNEQFF.

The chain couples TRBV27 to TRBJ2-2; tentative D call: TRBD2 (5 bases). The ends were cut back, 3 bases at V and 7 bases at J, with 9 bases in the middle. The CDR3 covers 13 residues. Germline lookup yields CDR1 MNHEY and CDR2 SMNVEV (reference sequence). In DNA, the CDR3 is TGTGCCAGCAGTTTTGAGGGCTTCGGGGAGCTGTTTTTT. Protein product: CASSFEGFGELFF.

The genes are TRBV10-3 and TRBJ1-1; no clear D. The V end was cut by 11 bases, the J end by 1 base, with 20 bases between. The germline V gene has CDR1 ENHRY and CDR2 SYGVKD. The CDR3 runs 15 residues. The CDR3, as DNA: TGTGCCTTACAGCAAGGGCATTCTTCGAACACTGAAGCTTTCTTT. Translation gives CALQQGHSSNTEAFF.

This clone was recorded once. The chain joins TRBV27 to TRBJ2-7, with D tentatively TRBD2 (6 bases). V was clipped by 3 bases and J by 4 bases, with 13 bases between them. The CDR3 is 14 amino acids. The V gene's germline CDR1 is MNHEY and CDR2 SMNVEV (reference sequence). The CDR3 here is CASSFGGNTYEQYF. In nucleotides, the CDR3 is TGTGCCAGCAGTTTTGGCGGGAACACTTACGAGCAGTACTTC.

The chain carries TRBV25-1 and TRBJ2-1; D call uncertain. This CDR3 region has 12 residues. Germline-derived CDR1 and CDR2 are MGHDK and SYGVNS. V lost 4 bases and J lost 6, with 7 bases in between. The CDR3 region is CASSVTTNEQFF. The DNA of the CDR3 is TGTGCCAGCAGTGTTACTACCAATGAGCAGTTCTTC.

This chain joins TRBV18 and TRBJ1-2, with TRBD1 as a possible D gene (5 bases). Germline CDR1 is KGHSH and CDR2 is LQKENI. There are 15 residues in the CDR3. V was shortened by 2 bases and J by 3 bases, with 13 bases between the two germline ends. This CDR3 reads CASSPTASGDYGYTF. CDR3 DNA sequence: TGTGCCAGCTCACCAACCGCTTCGGGGGACTATGGCTACACCTTC.